This passage covers 18 T cell receptor beta chains from one sample sequenced in a study of identical twins (dated by TCRdb to the mid-2010s). To prepare the library, 5' RACE was applied. The reads were generated on an Illumina HiSeq 2000. Starting from the raw public reads, TCRdb applied fastp trimming at Q25, assembled clones with MiXCR and retained in-frame beta chains. Entries that share a CDR3 protein sequence are merged under the most common genes and DNA. The sample data list fewer than 250,000 distinct CDR3 sequences, and about a tenth of these were observed just once. The ten most abundant clones make up 4% to 6% of the sample. Sequences were obtained from memory (CD45RO+) T cells sorted from blood. According to the study, the label for this sample's cell subset or site signals: CD45RO+ enriched T cells. These receptors were taken from a young woman in good health.

A few counts support this clonotype. The V and J genes are TRBV5-1 and TRBJ1-3, with 7 nucleotides matching TRBD1. Germline CDR1 and CDR2: SGHRS and YFSETQ. The length of the CDR3 is 13 residues. V was pared by 4 bases and J by 4 bases, with 2 bases of the junction left unmatched. CDR3 region: CASSTDRGNTIYF. The DNA for the CDR3 is TGCGCCAGCAGCACGGACAGGGGAAACACCATATATTTT.

This chain connects TRBV5-1 to TRBJ2-2; no reliable D call. Germline CDR1 and CDR2: SGHRS and YFSETQ. This CDR3 comprises 13 residues. V lost 3 bases and J 6 bases, leaving 9 bases between the germline ends. CDR3: CASSSTPAGELFF. As DNA, the CDR3 is TGCGCCAGCAGCTCTACCCCCGCCGGGGAGCTGTTTTTT.

This clonotype showed up many times. J is TRBJ2-3 and V is TRBV11-2; D uncertain. Germline values: CDR1 SGHAT, CDR2 FQNNGV. This CDR3 spans 13 amino acids. The germline V and J ends were trimmed by 4 bases and 6 bases, with 11 bases remaining between them. The CDR3 region has the DNA TGTGCCAGCAGCTCCACCTTTAGGGATACGCAGTATTTT. Protein sequence: CASSSTFRDTQYF.

This clonotype was seen a handful of times. The V and J genes are TRBV29-1 and TRBJ2-7; no clear D. The length of the CDR3 is 12 residues. With 6 bases removed from V and 2 bases from J, the gap between germline ends came to 11 bases. CDR1 and CDR2 from the germline V gene are SQVTM and ANQGSEA. CDR3 amino acids: CSVATGTYEQYF. CDR3 DNA sequence: TGCAGCGTGGCGACTGGCACCTACGAGCAGTACTTC.

This clonotype was counted between two and nine times. The chain carries TRBV6-2 or TRBV6-3 and TRBJ2-1, with 13 bases lining up with TRBD2. Unmatched junction bases numbered 11, after V lost 5 bases and J lost 10 bases. CDR3 length equals 16 residues. Germline lookup yields CDR1 MNHEY and CDR2 SVGEGT. For the CDR3, the DNA is TGTGCCAGCAGTCGCCAGAGGACTAGCGGGGGTAACGAGCAGTTCTTC. Its translation: CASSRQRTSGGNEQFF.

This rearrangement joins TRBV5-1 to TRBJ2-5, with D possibly called TRBD1 or TRBD2 (6 bases each). Germline V gene data show CDR1 as SGHRS and CDR2 as YFSETQ. This CDR3 spans 15 amino acids. V lost 4 bases and J 4 bases, leaving 17 bases between the germline ends. CDR3 in amino acids: CASSAGLGAGETQYF. The CDR3 DNA sequence: TGCGCCAGCAGCGCGGGACTGGGGGCTGGAGAGACCCAGTACTTC. Together with reference TRBV5-1 and TRBJ2-5, the CDR3 gives the full variable domain: KAGVTQTPRYLIKTRGQQVTLSCSPISGHRSVSWYQQTPGQGLQFLFEYFSETQRNKGNFPGRFSGRQFSNSRSEMNVSTLELGDSALYLCASSAGLGAGETQYFGPGTRLLVL.

This clonotype was observed at least ten times. The genes are TRBV7-9 and TRBJ2-2, with D possibly TRBD1 on 5 matching bases. Trimming stripped 5 bases from V and 1 base from J, with 11 bases between. The CDR3 has 15 amino acids. Germline CDR1 SEHNR, CDR2 FQNEAQ (reference sequence). In DNA form, the CDR3 reads TGTGCCAGCAGCATAGACAGTGGGAACACCGGGGAGCTGTTTTTT. This gives the protein CASSIDSGNTGELFF.

There are a few counts of this clonotype. The chain joins TRBV2 to TRBJ2-2; the D gene is possibly TRBD1 (6 bases). The germline V gene has CDR1 SNHLY and CDR2 FYNNEI. This CDR3 comprises 17 residues. V dropped 1 base and J dropped 1 base, with 13 bases sitting between them. The CDR3 nucleotides are TGTGCCAGCAGTGAAGACGGCGCGGACAGGAACACCGGGGAGCTGTTTTTT. This encodes CASSEDGADRNTGELFF.

V usage is TRBV25-1 and J usage is TRBJ2-1; perhaps TRBD2 as D (7 bases). Germline values: CDR1 MGHDK, CDR2 SYGVNS. V gave up 10 bases and J gave up 14 bases, with 18 bases separating them. CDR3 size: 11 residues. The CDR3 sequence is CATRGGLVEFF. The CDR3 nucleotides read TGTGCCACTAGGGGGGGGCTAGTCGAGTTCTTC. Together with reference TRBV25-1 and TRBJ2-1, the CDR3 gives the full variable domain: EADIYQTPRYLVIGTGKKITLECSQTMGHDKMYWYQQDPGMELHLIHYSYGVNSTEKGDLSSESTVSRIRTEHFPLTLESARPSHTSQYLCATRGGLVEFFGPGTRLTVL.

This clonotype was seen many times. The J gene is TRBJ2-5, the V gene TRBV29-1, with 10 nucleotides matching TRBD1. CDR1 SQVTM and CDR2 ANQGSEA come from the germline V gene. The CDR3 is 13 amino acids. The junction had 5 bases not matched to a gene; V was cut back by 6 bases and J by 4 bases. The chain's CDR3 is CSVFRDRGETQYF. CDR3 bases: TGCAGCGTCTTCCGGGACAGGGGAGAGACCCAGTACTTC.

This clonotype was seen at least ten times. This chain joins TRBV20-1 and TRBJ1-5; D is unresolved. Germline values: CDR1 DFQATT, CDR2 SNEGSKA (reference sequence). V dropped 1 base and J dropped 2 bases, with 9 bases sitting between them. This CDR3 has 14 amino acids. For the CDR3, the DNA is TGCAGTGCTAGAGGGGCGCGAGGCAATCAGCCCCAGCATTTT. It specifies CSARGARGNQPQHF.

Many counts were recorded for this clonotype. J is TRBJ2-5 and V is TRBV25-1, with D uncertain. The ends were cut back, 1 base at V and 0 bases at J, with 9 bases in the middle. CDR1 MGHDK and CDR2 SYGVNS come from the germline V gene. The CDR3 runs to 15 residues. The CDR3 here is CASSEFGLYQETQYF. DNA for the CDR3: TGTGCCAGCAGTGAATTCGGCCTATACCAAGAGACCCAGTACTTC.

This clonotype has a handful of counts. The chain couples TRBV7-9 to TRBJ2-7; the match to TRBD1 covers 8 bases. V lost 5 bases and J lost 3; bases outside the gene matches: 9. CDR3 length equals 15 residues. Germline-derived CDR1 and CDR2 are SEHNR and FQNEAQ (reference sequence). The CDR3 sequence: CASSQTRTGNYEQYF. In DNA, the CDR3 is TGTGCCAGCAGCCAGACCCGGACAGGGAACTACGAGCAGTACTTC.

Comment on this clonotype: A read error is possible here, since a much larger clone lies one base away. V is TRBV5-1 and J is TRBJ2-7; D is uncertain. The ends were cut back, 0 bases at V and 2 bases at J, with 15 bases in the middle. Germline values: CDR1 SGHRS, CDR2 YFSETQ. The CDR3 runs 16 residues. CDR3 protein: CASSLAGAIGTYEQYF. The DNA of the CDR3 is TGCGCCAGCAGCTTGGCCGGCGCTATCGGAACCTACGAGCAGTACTTC.

This clonotype appeared a few times. The chain employs TRBV2 and TRBJ1-1, with a weak D call TRBD1 (6 bases). The germline V gene encodes CDR1 SNHLY and CDR2 FYNNEI. CDR3 length: 12 residues. Trimming removed 8 bases from V and 11 bases from J, with 18 bases in between. The chain's CDR3 is CASSGDRQLAFF. The CDR3 nucleotides are TGTGCCAGCTCAGGTGACAGGCAGTTGGCTTTCTTT.

This clonotype came up many times. The chain employs TRBV6-1 and TRBJ1-2; 7 nucleotides line up with TRBD1. Germline values: CDR1 MNHNS, CDR2 SASEGT. After removal of 5 bases from V and 2 bases from J, the junction contained 5 bases not matched to a gene. CDR3 length equals 14 residues. Here the CDR3 DNA reads TGTGCCAGCAGTCGGGACAGCATGAACTATGGCTACACCTTC. It is translated as CASSRDSMNYGYTF.

A few counts support this clonotype. The rearrangement links TRBV5-6 to TRBJ2-7, with TRBD2 matching 10 bases. This CDR3 region has 15 residues. CDR1 and CDR2 (germline): SGHDT, YYEEEE. Trimming took 6 bases from V and 3 from J; bases not matched to a gene: 9. This CDR3 is CASTLGGTSDYEQYF. In DNA form, the CDR3 reads TGTGCCAGCACCCTTGGCGGGACTAGCGACTACGAGCAGTACTTC.

The sample holds a few counts of this clonotype. The chain combines TRBV7-3 with TRBJ1-1, with 7 positions matching TRBD1. Germline assignment: CDR1 SGHTA and CDR2 FQGTGA. V was pared by 3 bases and J by 6 bases, with 7 bases of the junction left unmatched. The CDR3 runs to 14 residues. The CDR3 here is CASSFYGGQSEAFF. In DNA form, the CDR3 reads TGTGCCAGCAGCTTTTATGGGGGACAGTCTGAAGCTTTCTTT. Variable domain in full (rest from reference TRBV7-3 and TRBJ1-1): GAGVSQTPSNKVTEKGKYVELRCDPISGHTALYWYRQSLGQGPEFLIYFQGTGAADDSGLPNDRFFAVRPEGSVSTLKIQRTERGDSAVYLCASSFYGGQSEAFFGQGTRLTVV.